Listed here is a single T cell receptor beta chain. Germline CDR1 is SEHNR and CDR2 is FQNEAQ (reference sequence). Trimming took 2 bases from V and 4 from J, leaving 21 bases between them. CDR3 length equals 17 residues. This sample stems from a study of blood T cell repertoires in COVID-19. Whole-study context: Acute and convalescent COVID-19 specimens originated in the United States, Italy and Spain. T cells, B-cell-depleted T cells, or PBMCs supplied cDNA or gDNA.

Seattle's enrolled individuals joined amid active infection and were then monitored longitudinally. In the study's own analysis: Cell counts per sample came from amplifying reference gene primers. Sequencing was performed with immunoSEQ multiplex PCR; in TCRdb, only in-frame clones are kept and a portion is missing. V, J and clone size are taken as reported in that table, and D and trimming were inferred from the DNA itself. In the table there are about 370,000 clones, 80% to 90% of which are singletons. The clonotype originates from a woman under 40 with COVID-19, enrolled during active disease. This chain uses TRBV7-9 with TRBJ2-7; the D gene is possibly TRBD1 (5 bases). Sequencing was performed on peripheral blood. DNA of the CDR3: TGTGCCAGCAGCTTAAGTTCTGGACAAACTACAACGTACGAGCAGTACTTC. Translated, it gives CASSLSSGQTTTYEQYF.